Following are 30 T cell receptor beta chains from one sample sequenced in a study of shared clonotypes between healthy human individuals. This table comes from immunoSEQ multiplex PCR, and its TCRdb copy is limited to in-frame clones, with some not included. Here the sample spans 550,000 to 850,000 clones, around two thirds being singletons. Sequenced input: memory CD4+ T cells sorted from blood. Subset reported: CD45RA-negative fraction. The receptors were gathered from a woman aged 30 to 39 in good health.

The V call is TRBV19, the J call TRBJ2-7; the D call may be TRBD1 or TRBD2 (5 bases each). From germline, CDR1 is LNHDA and CDR2 SQIVND (reference sequence). The CDR3 spans 14 residues. V was clipped by 3 bases and J by 2 bases, with 11 bases between them. The CDR3 nucleotides are TGTGCCAGTAGTATCACGGGGCTAACCTACGAGCAGTACTTC. This gives the protein CASSITGLTYEQYF.

The chain employs TRBV29-1 and TRBJ2-7, with 7 nucleotides matching TRBD1. With V trimmed by 7 bases and J by 3 bases, 6 bases remained unmatched. The CDR3 totals 12 residues. Germline assignment: CDR1 SQVTM and CDR2 ANQGSEA. CDR3 nucleotides: TGCAGCGCCGAGGGACAGAGCTACGAGCAGTACTTC. It specifies CSAEGQSYEQYF.

A remark on this clone: Other DNA sequences of this sample code for an identical CDR3. The CDR3 sequence: CASSISGAVNQPQHF. As DNA, the CDR3 is TGTGCCAGTAGTATCTCCGGGGCGGTTAATCAGCCCCAGCATTTT. The chain combines TRBV19 with TRBJ1-5; tentative D call: TRBD1 (5 bases). The CDR3 is 15 residues long. From germline, CDR1 is LNHDA and CDR2 SQIVND (reference sequence). Trimming pared 3 bases from V and 4 bases from J, leaving 13 bases between.

The genes are TRBV6-1 and TRBJ2-1; D call uncertain. With 5 bases removed from V and 7 bases from J, the gap between germline ends came to 15 bases. Germline V lookup: CDR1 MNHNS, CDR2 SASEGT. The CDR3 spans 14 residues. CDR3 region: CASSFTGVSNEQFF. The CDR3 coding sequence is TGTGCCAGCAGTTTTACTGGGGTCTCAAATGAGCAGTTCTTC.

The V gene is TRBV4-1, the J gene TRBJ1-3; 11 bases fit TRBD1. CDR1 and CDR2 (germline): MGHRA, YSYEKL. Trimming took 11 bases from V and 0 from J; bases not matched to a gene: 15. The CDR3 has 18 amino acids. CDR3 region: CARLRDRGFQDSGNTIYF. CDR3 bases: TGCGCCCGACTCCGGGACAGGGGGTTTCAAGACTCTGGAAACACCATATATTTT.

This chain connects TRBV30 to TRBJ2-3, with 16 bases identical to TRBD2. CDR3 length equals 17 residues. V lost 4 bases to trimming and J lost 3 bases; unmatched junction nucleotides: 7. The germline V gene has CDR1 GTSNPN and CDR2 SVGIG (reference sequence). For the CDR3, the DNA is TGTGCCTGGACAGTAGGGGGACTAGCGGGAGGGACAGATACGCAGTATTTT. Protein: CAWTVGGLAGGTDTQYF. The whole variable domain, filled in from reference TRBV30 and TRBJ2-3, reads SQTIHQWPATLVQPVGSPLSLECTVEGTSNPNLYWYRQAAGRGLQLLFYSVGIGQISSEVPQNLSASRPQDRQFILSSKKLLLSDSGFYLCAWTVGGLAGGTDTQYFGPGTRLTVL.

V usage is TRBV28 and J usage is TRBJ1-5; D is unclear. Trimming shortened V by 1 base and J by 5 bases, and 9 bases separated the two germline ends. There are 14 residues in the CDR3. CDR1 and CDR2 from the germline V gene are MDHEN and SYDVKM. The CDR3 sequence is CASSLSEGYQPQHF. The CDR3 bases are TGTGCCAGCAGTTTATCCGAGGGCTATCAGCCCCAGCATTTT.

V is TRBV6-1 and J is TRBJ1-2; 8 bases map to TRBD1. Germline loops: CDR1 MNHNS, CDR2 SASEGT. V dropped 3 bases and J dropped 1; count of bases not matched to a gene: 4. The CDR3 loop spans 15 amino acids. CDR3 loop: CASSDRQGRNYGYTF. The CDR3 DNA reads as TGTGCCAGCAGTGACCGACAGGGGCGTAACTATGGCTACACCTTC.

The chain combines TRBV28 with TRBJ2-1; 11 bases agree with TRBD2. This CDR3 has 14 amino acids. After removal of 5 bases from V and 8 bases from J, the junction contained 5 bases not matched to a gene. Per germline, CDR1 MDHEN and CDR2 SYDVKM. Here the CDR3 DNA reads TGTGCCAGCAGTGGGCGTAGCGGGAGGGATGAGCAGTTCTTC. Translating it yields CASSGRSGRDEQFF.

With regard to this clone: A read error may produce the germline difference seen at one junction end. This chain connects TRBV7-8 to TRBJ2-4; TRBD2 matches at 11 bases. Germline V gives CDR1 SGHVS, CDR2 FQNEAQ. The CDR3 contains 15 residues. As DNA, the CDR3 is TGTGCCAGCAGCAGACTTAGCGGGAGGGCTGCTAATACGAACTTC. Translating gives CASSRLSGRAANTNF. The variable domain in full, with the rest retrieved from reference TRBV7-8 and TRBJ2-4, is GAGVSQSPRYKVAKRGQDVALRCDPISGHVSLFWYQQALGQGPEFLTYFQNEAQLDKSGLPSDRFFAERPEGSVSTLKIQRTQQEDSAVYLCASSRLSGRAANTNFGAGTRLSVL.

A few counts support this clone. The gene calls are TRBV2 and TRBJ1-4; tentatively, D is TRBD1 (6 bases). V lost 8 bases and J lost 14, with 12 bases in between. This CDR3 contains 10 residues. The germline CDR1 and CDR2 sequences are SNHLY and FYNNEI. CDR3 sequence: CASQLGHLFF. The CDR3 nucleotides read TGTGCCAGCCAGTTGGGACATCTGTTTTTT.

The genes are TRBV7-2 and TRBJ2-7; possibly TRBD1 for D (6 bases). Trimming took 5 bases from V and 9 from J, leaving 17 bases between them. The V gene's germline CDR1 is SGHTA and CDR2 FQGNSA. The CDR3 has 13 residues. This chain's CDR3 is CASSQTGGSAQYF. The CDR3 region has the DNA TGTGCCAGCAGCCAGACAGGCGGGTCGGCGCAGTACTTC.

CDR3 residues: CASSQDLNSGRAYYNEQFF. The CDR3 region has the DNA TGCGCCAGCAGCCAAGATCTCAATAGCGGGAGGGCCTACTACAATGAGCAGTTCTTC. This chain uses TRBV4-1 with TRBJ2-1, with TRBD2 matching over 11 bases. Per the germline V gene, CDR1 is MGHRA and CDR2 is YSYEKL. Trimming removed 0 bases from V and 3 bases from J; junction bases left unmatched: 10. This CDR3 is 19 amino acids long.

This clone was detected a few times. The chain is built from TRBV29-1 and TRBJ2-5, with D perhaps matching TRBD2 (5 bases). The CDR3 length is 13 residues. Between the trimmed V and J ends, which lost 0 bases and 11 bases, there was a span of 16 bases. Germline loops: CDR1 SQVTM, CDR2 ANQGSEA. This CDR3 reads CSVEEGWAGGQYF. The CDR3 coding sequence is TGCAGCGTTGAAGAAGGGTGGGCAGGCGGGCAGTACTTC.

This rearrangement joins TRBV28 to TRBJ2-5; D is possibly TRBD2 (6 bases). The CDR3 is made up of 16 amino acids. Trimming shortened V by 2 bases and J by 2 bases, and 15 bases separated the two germline ends. The germline V gene has CDR1 MDHEN and CDR2 SYDVKM. The CDR3 DNA reads TGTGCCAGCAGTTTACAGAGTAGCGGACCACAAGAGACCCAGTACTTC. Translating gives CASSLQSSGPQETQYF.

The rearrangement links TRBV2 to TRBJ1-5, with TRBD1 as a possible D gene (6 bases). The CDR3 sequence is 13 residues long. V lost 7 bases to trimming and J lost 4 bases, with 11 bases between them. Germline V lookup: CDR1 SNHLY, CDR2 FYNNEI. The chain's CDR3 is CASKGQLNQPQHF. CDR3 DNA: TGTGCCAGCAAGGGACAACTAAATCAGCCCCAGCATTTT.

This rearrangement joins TRBV4-1 to TRBJ2-3, with a possible D match to TRBD1 (5 bases). Per germline, CDR1 MGHRA and CDR2 YSYEKL. CDR3 length: 17 amino acids. V lost 0 bases and J 3 bases, leaving 16 bases between the germline ends. The CDR3 nucleotides read TGCGCCAGCAGCCAAGATCAAAAGGGGCGGATGACAGATACGCAGTATTTT. Translating it yields CASSQDQKGRMTDTQYF.

This clone was seen only a few times. The rearrangement uses TRBV4-1 and TRBJ2-1, with 11 bases aligning to TRBD2. V dropped 0 bases and J dropped 9; count of bases not matched to a gene: 7. CDR3 size: 16 residues. The germline gives CDR1 MGHRA, CDR2 YSYEKL. The CDR3 DNA is TGCGCCAGCAGCCAAGACCTCCTAGCGGGAGGCAGTGAGCAGTTCTTC. Residues: CASSQDLLAGGSEQFF.

The J gene is TRBJ1-2, the V gene TRBV23-1; no reliable D call. TRBV23-1 is classed as an ORF, of uncertain function. Between the trimmed V and J ends, which lost 0 bases and 0 bases, there was a span of 23 bases. This CDR3 contains 20 residues. The CDR3 loop is CASSQSCSRNHPLANYGYTF. CDR3 nucleotides: TGCGCCAGCAGTCAATCCTGTTCGCGAAATCACCCCCTAGCTAACTATGGCTACACCTTC.

This clone was picked up one time. This chain links TRBV4-1 with TRBJ2-6, with 10 positions matching TRBD1. The CDR3 runs 18 residues. The trim removed 4 bases at V and 5 bases at J, leaving 11 bases unmatched. The germline V gene has CDR1 MGHRA and CDR2 YSYEKL. CDR3 region: CASSPNRDRGLRANVLTF. The CDR3 bases are TGCGCCAGCAGCCCCAACCGGGACAGGGGACTGCGGGCCAACGTCCTGACTTTC.

The J gene is TRBJ1-3, the V gene TRBV18; D perhaps matches TRBD1 (6 bases). The CDR3 is 15 amino acids. V lost 3 bases to trimming and J lost 2 bases, with 11 bases between them. The germline V gene encodes CDR1 KGHSH and CDR2 LQKENI. CDR3 nucleotide sequence: TGTGCCAGCTCACCTCGGGACATTCCTGGAAACACCATATATTTT. Translating gives CASSPRDIPGNTIYF.

This chain links TRBV7-6 with TRBJ2-7; D is possibly TRBD2 (6 bases). The CDR3 sequence is 16 residues long. With 1 base removed from V and 7 bases from J, the gap between germline ends came to 20 bases. CDR1 SGHVS and CDR2 FNYEAQ come from the germline V gene. This chain's CDR3 is CASSLEVGSGLREQYF. In nucleotides, the CDR3 is TGTGCCAGCAGCTTAGAGGTCGGTAGCGGCTTGAGGGAGCAGTACTTC.

This rearrangement joins TRBV21-1 to TRBJ2-3; the D call of TRBD1 is as the table states it, not checked on the DNA. TRBV21-1 has pseudogene status. The CDR3 is made up of 18 amino acids. The CDR3 loop reads CASSKALVRGKCTDTQYF. DNA for the CDR3: TGTGCCAGCAGCAAAGCGCTGGTCAGGGGGAAATGCACAGATACGCAGTATTTT.

The chain combines TRBV7-2 with TRBJ1-2; tentative D call: TRBD1 (5 bases). V gave up 2 bases and J gave up 4 bases, with 11 bases separating them. This CDR3 is built from 14 residues. Per germline, CDR1 SGHTA and CDR2 FQGNSA. The CDR3 loop reads CASSLSPGPYGYTF. The CDR3 bases are TGTGCCAGCAGCTTATCACCAGGGCCCTATGGCTACACCTTC.

This clone turned up a few times. This chain links TRBV5-6 with TRBJ1-3; TRBD1 aligns across 10 bases. This CDR3 region has 16 residues. The trim removed 1 base at V and 3 bases at J, leaving 4 bases unmatched. The V gene's germline CDR1 is SGHDT and CDR2 YYEEEE. The CDR3, as DNA: TGTGCCAGCAGCTTGTGGGACAGGGGAAGTGGAAACACCATATATTTT. This encodes CASSLWDRGSGNTIYF. Variable domain in full (rest from reference TRBV5-6 and TRBJ1-3): DAGVTQSPTHLIKTRGQQVTLRCSPKSGHDTVSWYQQALGQGPQFIFQYYEEEERQRGNFPDRFSGHQFPNYSSELNVNALLLGDSALYLCASSLWDRGSGNTIYFGEGSWLTVV.

The genes are TRBV15 and TRBJ2-3, with 15 nucleotides matching TRBD2. Losses at the gene ends were 1 base for V and 6 bases for J; bases not matched to a gene: 5. The CDR3 covers 17 residues. CDR1 is LNHNV and CDR2 is YYDKDF in the germline V gene (reference sequence). The CDR3 nucleotides are TGTGCCACCAGCAGAGGAGGACTAGCGGGAGGGCAGGATACGCAGTATTTT. Encoded protein: CATSRGGLAGGQDTQYF.

This clone showed up just once. CDR3 in DNA: TGTGCCAGCAGCTTAGGTCACCCCAACGAGCAGTACTTC. Translating gives CASSLGHPNEQYF. This chain uses TRBV7-2 with TRBJ2-7, with D uncertain. Trimming removed 1 base from V and 5 bases from J, with 9 bases in between. CDR3 size: 13 residues. CDR1 is SGHTA and CDR2 is FQGNSA in the germline V gene.

The rearrangement joins TRBV6-1 to TRBJ2-2, with 8 bases fitting TRBD1. The CDR3 totals 17 residues. J was trimmed by 1 base and V by 4 bases; bases with no gene match: 8. Germline-derived CDR1 and CDR2 are MNHNS and SASEGT. CDR3 amino acids: CASSVDRGGQNTGELFF. The CDR3 nucleotides are TGTGCCAGCAGTGTCGACAGGGGAGGCCAGAACACCGGGGAGCTGTTTTTT.

This clone was observed once. J is TRBJ2-1 and V is TRBV6-1, with D hard to call. Germline V gene sequence: CDR1 MNHNS, CDR2 SASEGT. The V end was cut by 5 bases, the J end by 2 bases, with 13 bases between. The CDR3 is made up of 15 amino acids. The CDR3 loop reads CASSLSSGTYNEQFF. The CDR3 DNA sequence: TGTGCCAGCAGTCTTTCAAGTGGGACCTACAATGAGCAGTTCTTC.

Regarding this clone: Because the CDR3's place on the DNA is in doubt, the DNA is left out and the CDR3 is given as listed by TCRdb. CDR3 in amino acids: CSPWYLCEPGGNTIYF. The chain carries TRBV29-1 and TRBJ1-3. Germline loops: CDR1 SQVTM, CDR2 ANQGSEA. The CDR3 spans 16 amino acids, including both terminal residues.